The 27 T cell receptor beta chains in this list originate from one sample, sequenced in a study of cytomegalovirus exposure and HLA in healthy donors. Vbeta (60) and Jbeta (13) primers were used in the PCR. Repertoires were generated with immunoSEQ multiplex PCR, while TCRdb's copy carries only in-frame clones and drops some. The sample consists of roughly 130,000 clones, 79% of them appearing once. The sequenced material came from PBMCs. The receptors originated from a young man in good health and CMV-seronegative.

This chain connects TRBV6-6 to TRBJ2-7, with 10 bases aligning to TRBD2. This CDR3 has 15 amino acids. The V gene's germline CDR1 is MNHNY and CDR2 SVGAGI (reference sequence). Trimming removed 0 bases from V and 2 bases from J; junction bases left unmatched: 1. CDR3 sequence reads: CASSYSTSGTYEQYF. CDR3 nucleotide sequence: TGTGCCAGCAGTTACTCCACTAGCGGGACCTACGAGCAGTACTTC.

The CDR3 spells CASSIPGLSTHEQYF. CDR3 nucleotide sequence: TGTGCCAGCAGCATCCCGGGACTTAGTACCCACGAGCAGTACTTC. V gene TRBV28 combines with J gene TRBJ2-7; D possibly corresponds to TRBD2 (6 bases). The V end lost 6 bases, the J end lost 5 bases, and 20 bases lay between the germline ends. Germline V CDR1 and CDR2: MDHEN, SYDVKM. The CDR3 runs to 15 residues.

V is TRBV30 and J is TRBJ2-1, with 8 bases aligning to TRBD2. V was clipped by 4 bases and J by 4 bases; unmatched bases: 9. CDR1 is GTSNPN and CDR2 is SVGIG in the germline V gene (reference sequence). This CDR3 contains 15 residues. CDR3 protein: CAWTPGLGIYNEQFF. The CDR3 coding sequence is TGTGCCTGGACTCCGGGACTAGGGATTTACAATGAGCAGTTCTTC.

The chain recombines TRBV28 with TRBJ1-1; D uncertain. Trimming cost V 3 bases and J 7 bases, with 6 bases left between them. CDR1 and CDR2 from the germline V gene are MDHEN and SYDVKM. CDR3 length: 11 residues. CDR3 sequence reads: CASSFRFEAFF. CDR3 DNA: TGTGCCAGCAGTTTCCGGTTTGAAGCTTTCTTT.

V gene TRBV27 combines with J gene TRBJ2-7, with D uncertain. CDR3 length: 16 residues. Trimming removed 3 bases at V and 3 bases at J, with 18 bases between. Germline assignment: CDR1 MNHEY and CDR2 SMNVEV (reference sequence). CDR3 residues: CASSLGRLSTRYEQYF. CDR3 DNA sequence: TGTGCCAGCAGTTTGGGCCGTTTGTCTACCCGCTACGAGCAGTACTTC.

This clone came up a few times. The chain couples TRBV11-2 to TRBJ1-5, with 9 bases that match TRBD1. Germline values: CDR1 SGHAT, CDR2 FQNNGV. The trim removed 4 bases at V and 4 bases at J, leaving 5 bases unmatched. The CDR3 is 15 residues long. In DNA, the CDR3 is TGTGCCAGCAGCTGGGGACAGGGTGGTAATCAGCCCCAGCATTTT. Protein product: CASSWGQGGNQPQHF.

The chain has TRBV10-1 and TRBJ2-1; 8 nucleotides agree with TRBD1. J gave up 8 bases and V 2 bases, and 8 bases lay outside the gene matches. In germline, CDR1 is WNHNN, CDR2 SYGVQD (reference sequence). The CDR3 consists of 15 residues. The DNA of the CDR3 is TGCGCCAGCAGTGAGAGTCAGGGGGCGTCGGATGAGCAGTTCTTC. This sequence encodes CASSESQGASDEQFF.

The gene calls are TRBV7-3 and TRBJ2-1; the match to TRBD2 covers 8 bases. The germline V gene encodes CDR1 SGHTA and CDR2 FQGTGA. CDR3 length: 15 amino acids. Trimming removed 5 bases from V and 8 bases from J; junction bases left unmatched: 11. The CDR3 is CASSPYVTGGDEQFF. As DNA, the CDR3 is TGTGCCAGCAGCCCCTACGTAACGGGAGGGGATGAGCAGTTCTTC.

The CDR3 DNA is TGTGCCAGCAGTTTGTTCCAGATACTAACTAATGGCTACACCTTC. This encodes CASSLFQILTNGYTF. The V call is TRBV28, the J call TRBJ1-2; no clear D. The ends were cut back, 3 bases at V and 6 bases at J, with 17 bases in the middle. The length of the CDR3 is 15 residues. In germline, CDR1 is MDHEN, CDR2 SYDVKM.

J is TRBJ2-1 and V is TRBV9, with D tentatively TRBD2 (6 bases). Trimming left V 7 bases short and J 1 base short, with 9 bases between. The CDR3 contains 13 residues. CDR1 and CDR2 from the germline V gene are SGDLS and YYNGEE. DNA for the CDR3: TGTGCCAGCTCCGGGAGTTCCTACAATGAGCAGTTCTTC. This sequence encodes CASSGSSYNEQFF.

CDR3 in DNA: TGTGCCAGCTCACTTGGGACAGGGGCGGACTACGAGCAGTACTTC. This sequence encodes CASSLGTGADYEQYF. The chain combines TRBV18 with TRBJ2-7, with 10 bases aligning to TRBD1. The CDR3 sequence is 15 residues long. CDR1 is KGHSH and CDR2 is LQKENI in the germline V gene. V was clipped by 4 bases and J by 3 bases; unmatched bases: 6.

CDR3 in DNA: TGTGCCACCACCCTCCTAGCGGGAGGGGCAGATACGCAGTATTTT. This translates into CATTLLAGGADTQYF. The V call is TRBV6-1, the J call TRBJ2-3; TRBD2 agrees at 12 bases. The CDR3 consists of 15 residues. With 10 bases clipped from V and 4 bases from J, the junction kept 9 bases outside the gene matches. The germline gives CDR1 MNHNS, CDR2 SASEGT.

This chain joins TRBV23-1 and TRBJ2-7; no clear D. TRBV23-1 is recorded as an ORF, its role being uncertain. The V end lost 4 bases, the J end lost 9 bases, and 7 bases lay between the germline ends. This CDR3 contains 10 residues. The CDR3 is CASSPVGQYV. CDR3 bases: TGCGCCAGCAGTCCAGTGGGGCAGTACGTC.

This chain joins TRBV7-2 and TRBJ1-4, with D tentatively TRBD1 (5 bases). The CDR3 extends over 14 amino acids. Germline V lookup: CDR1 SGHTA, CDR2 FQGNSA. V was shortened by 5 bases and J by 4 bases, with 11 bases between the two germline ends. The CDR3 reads CASSLGLFNEKLFF. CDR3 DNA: TGTGCCAGCAGCCTGGGACTGTTTAATGAAAAACTGTTTTTT.

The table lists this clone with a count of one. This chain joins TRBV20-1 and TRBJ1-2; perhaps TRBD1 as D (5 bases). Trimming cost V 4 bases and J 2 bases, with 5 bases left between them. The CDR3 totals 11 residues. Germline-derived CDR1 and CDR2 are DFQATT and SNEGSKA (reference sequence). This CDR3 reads CSATGNYGYTF. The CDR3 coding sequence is TGCAGTGCTACAGGGAACTATGGCTACACCTTC.

The CDR3 DNA reads as TGTGCCAGCAGCCCAAGGACAGGGGGGGGAAGCAATCAGCCCCAGCATTTT. This codes for CASSPRTGGGSNQPQHF. This chain links TRBV5-8 with TRBJ1-5; 10 positions agree with TRBD1. Germline values: CDR1 SGHTS, CDR2 YDEGEE. The CDR3 sequence is 17 residues long. V dropped 4 bases and J dropped 1; count of bases not matched to a gene: 8.

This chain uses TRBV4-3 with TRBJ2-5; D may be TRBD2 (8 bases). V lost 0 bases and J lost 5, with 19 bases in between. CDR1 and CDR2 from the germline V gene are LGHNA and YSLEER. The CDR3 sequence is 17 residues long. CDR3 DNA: TGCGCCAGCAGCCAAGATTCCCCGGGAGGGGGCGGGGAGACCCAGTACTTC. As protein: CASSQDSPGGGGETQYF.

CDR3 sequence: CASSLEGGNTEAFF. In nucleotides, the CDR3 is TGCGCCAGCAGCTTGGAAGGCGGGAACACTGAAGCTTTCTTT. The chain combines TRBV5-1 with TRBJ1-1; D unresolved. Germline lookup yields CDR1 SGHRS and CDR2 YFSETQ. The CDR3 is 14 amino acids. Deletions cut 0 bases from V and 1 base from J, with 7 bases between.

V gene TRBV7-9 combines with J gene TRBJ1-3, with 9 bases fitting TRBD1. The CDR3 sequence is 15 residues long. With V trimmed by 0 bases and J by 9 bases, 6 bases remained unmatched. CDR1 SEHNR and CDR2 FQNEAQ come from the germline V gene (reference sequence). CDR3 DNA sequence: TGTGCCAGCAGCTTAGCCGGGACAGGGACATGCACCATATATTTT. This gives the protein CASSLAGTGTCTIYF.

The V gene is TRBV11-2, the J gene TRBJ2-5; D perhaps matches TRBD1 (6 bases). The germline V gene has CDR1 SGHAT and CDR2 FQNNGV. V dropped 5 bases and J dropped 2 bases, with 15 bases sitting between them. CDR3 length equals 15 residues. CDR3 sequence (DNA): TGTGCCAGCAGCCCCCGGGTGGGGGCTCAAGAGACCCAGTACTTC. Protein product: CASSPRVGAQETQYF.

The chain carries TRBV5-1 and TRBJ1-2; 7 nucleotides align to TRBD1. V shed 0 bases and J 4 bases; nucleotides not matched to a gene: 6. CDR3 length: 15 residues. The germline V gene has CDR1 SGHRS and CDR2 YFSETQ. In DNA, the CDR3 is TGCGCCAGCAGCTTGGCCTTCACAGGGGCCTATGGCTACACCTTC. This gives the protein CASSLAFTGAYGYTF.

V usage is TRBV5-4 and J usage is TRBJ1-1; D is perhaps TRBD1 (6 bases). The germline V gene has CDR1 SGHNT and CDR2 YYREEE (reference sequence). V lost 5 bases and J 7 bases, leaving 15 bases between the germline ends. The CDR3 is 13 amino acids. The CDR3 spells CASSGQRSCEAFF. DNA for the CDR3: TGTGCCAGCAGTGGACAGCGTTCGTGTGAAGCTTTCTTT.

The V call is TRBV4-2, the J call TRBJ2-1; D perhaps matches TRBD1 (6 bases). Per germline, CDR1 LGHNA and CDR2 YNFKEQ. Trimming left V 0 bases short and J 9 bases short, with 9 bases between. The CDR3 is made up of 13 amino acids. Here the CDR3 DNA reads TGTGCCAGCAGCCAAGAGGGGGCGCTTGAGCAGTTCTTC. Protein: CASSQEGALEQFF.

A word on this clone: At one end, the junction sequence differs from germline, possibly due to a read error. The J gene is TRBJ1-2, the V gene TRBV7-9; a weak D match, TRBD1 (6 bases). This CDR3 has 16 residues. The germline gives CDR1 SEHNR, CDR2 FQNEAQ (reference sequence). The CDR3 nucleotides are TGTTCCAGCAGCTTTACAGGGTTGGGATCTAACTATGGCTACACCTTC. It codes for CSSSFTGLGSNYGYTF.

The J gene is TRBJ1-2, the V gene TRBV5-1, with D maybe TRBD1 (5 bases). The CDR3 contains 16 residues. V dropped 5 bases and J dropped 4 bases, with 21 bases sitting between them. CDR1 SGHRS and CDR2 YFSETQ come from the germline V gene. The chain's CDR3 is CASSRGVGEGGYGYTF. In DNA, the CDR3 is TGCGCCAGCAGTCGTGGAGTAGGGGAAGGTGGCTATGGCTACACCTTC.

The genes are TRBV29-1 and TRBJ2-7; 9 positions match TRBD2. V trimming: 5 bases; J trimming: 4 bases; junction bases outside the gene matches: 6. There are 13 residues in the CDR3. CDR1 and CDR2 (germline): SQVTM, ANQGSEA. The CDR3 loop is CSVRLAGTYEQYF. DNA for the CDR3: TGCAGCGTTAGGCTAGCGGGGACGTACGAGCAGTACTTC.

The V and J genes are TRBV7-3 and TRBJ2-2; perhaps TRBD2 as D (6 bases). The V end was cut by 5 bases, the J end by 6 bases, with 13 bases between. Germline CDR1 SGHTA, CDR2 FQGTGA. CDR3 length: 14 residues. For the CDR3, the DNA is TGTGCCAGCAGCCGGGAGTTCCCATCCGGGGAGCTGTTTTTT. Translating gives CASSREFPSGELFF.